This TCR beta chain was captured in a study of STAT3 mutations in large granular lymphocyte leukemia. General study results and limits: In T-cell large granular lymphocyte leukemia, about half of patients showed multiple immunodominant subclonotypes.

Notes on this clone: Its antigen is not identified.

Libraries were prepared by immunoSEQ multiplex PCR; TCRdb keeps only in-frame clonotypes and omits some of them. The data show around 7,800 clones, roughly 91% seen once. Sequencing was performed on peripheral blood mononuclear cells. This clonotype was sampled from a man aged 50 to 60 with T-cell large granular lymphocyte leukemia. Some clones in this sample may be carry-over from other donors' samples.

The CDR3 DNA follows: TGTGCCAGCAGTTTAGTGGGTCCCTACGAGCAGTACTTC. Amino acid sequence: CASSLVGPYEQYF. This chain links TRBV28 with TRBJ2-7; the D is unclear. Per germline, CDR1 MDHEN and CDR2 SYDVKM. This CDR3 has 13 residues. Deletions cut 2 bases from V and 2 bases from J, with 7 bases between. The full variable domain, in which reference TRBV28 and TRBJ2-7 provide the parts outside the CDR3, is DVKVTQSSRYLVKRTGEKVFLECVQDMDHENMFWYRQDPGLGLRLIYFSYDVKMKEKGDIPEGYSVSREKKERFSLILESASTNQTSMYLCASSLVGPYEQYFGPGTRLTVT.